This record looks at one T cell receptor beta chain sequence and its context. What it binds is unknown. These data belong to a study of T cell responses to AZD1222 COVID-19 vaccine. Study background: Second-dose intervals of approximately 4 or approximately 12 weeks were pooled.

TCRdb's copy holds only in-frame clones and misses some; the assay was immunoSEQ multiplex PCR. The sample shows approximately 100,000 clones, roughly 87% of them seen only once. Germline values: CDR1 MNHEY, CDR2 SMNVEV (reference sequence). The CDR3 length is 19 residues. Trimming stripped 0 bases from V and 0 bases from J, with 17 bases between. Broader study findings: Spike was spanned by vaccine-associated CD4 TCRs, which were dominant at 160-218 and 743-854.

This TCR was sampled from an adult in good health. Sequencing was performed on peripheral blood, taken on day 0 of AZD1222 vaccination. The chain employs TRBV27 and TRBJ2-2; D assignment may be TRBD1 or TRBD2 (6 bases each). CDR3 amino acids: CASSLSGGGGAANTGELFF. The CDR3 DNA reads TGTGCCAGCAGTTTATCGGGTGGGGGCGGGGCCGCGAACACCGGGGAGCTGTTTTTT.